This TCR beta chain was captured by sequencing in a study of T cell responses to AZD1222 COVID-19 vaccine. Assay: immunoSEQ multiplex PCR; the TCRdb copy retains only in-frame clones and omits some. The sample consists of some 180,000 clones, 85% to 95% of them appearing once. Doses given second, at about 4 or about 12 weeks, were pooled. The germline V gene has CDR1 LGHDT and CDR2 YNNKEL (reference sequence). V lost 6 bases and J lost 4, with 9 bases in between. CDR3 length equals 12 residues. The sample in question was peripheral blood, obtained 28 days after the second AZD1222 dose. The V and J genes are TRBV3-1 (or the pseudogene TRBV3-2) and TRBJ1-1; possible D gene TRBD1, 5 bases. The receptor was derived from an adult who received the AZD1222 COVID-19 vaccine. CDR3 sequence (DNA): TGTGCCAGCAGTCCCGGGGGCACTGAAGCTTTCTTT. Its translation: CASSPGGTEAFF.